The text below deals with one T cell receptor beta chain. Some clones are missing from TCRdb's copy, which holds only in-frame ones; the method was immunoSEQ multiplex PCR. The table has about 210,000 clones, about 86% seen once. V dropped 6 bases and J dropped 1 base, with 3 bases sitting between them. The CDR3 contains 12 residues. The data are from a study of blood T cell repertoires in COVID-19. Overall study context: Collection of acute and convalescent COVID-19 samples took place in the United States, Italy and Spain.

The genes are TRBV12-3 or TRBV12-4 and TRBJ2-2, with D uncertain. The sample taken for sequencing was peripheral blood. This TCR was sampled from a woman in her seventies with acute or convalescent COVID-19. The CDR3: CASRQNTGELFF. The CDR3 DNA reads as TGTGCCAGCAGACAGAACACCGGGGAGCTGTTTTTT.